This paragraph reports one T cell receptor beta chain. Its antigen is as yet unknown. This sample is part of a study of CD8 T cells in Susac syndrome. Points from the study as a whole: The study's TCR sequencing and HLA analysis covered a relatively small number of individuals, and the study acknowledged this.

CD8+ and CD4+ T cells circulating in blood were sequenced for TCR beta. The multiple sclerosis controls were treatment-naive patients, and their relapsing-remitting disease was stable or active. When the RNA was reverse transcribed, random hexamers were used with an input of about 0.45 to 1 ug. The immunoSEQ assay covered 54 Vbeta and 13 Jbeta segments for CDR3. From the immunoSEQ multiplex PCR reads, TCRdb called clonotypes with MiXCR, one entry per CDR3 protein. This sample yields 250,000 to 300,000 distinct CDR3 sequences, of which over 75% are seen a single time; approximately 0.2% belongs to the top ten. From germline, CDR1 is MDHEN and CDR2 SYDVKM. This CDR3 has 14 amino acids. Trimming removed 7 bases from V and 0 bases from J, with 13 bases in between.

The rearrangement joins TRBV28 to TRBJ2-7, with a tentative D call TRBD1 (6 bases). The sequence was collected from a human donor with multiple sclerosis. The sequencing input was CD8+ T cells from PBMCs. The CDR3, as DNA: TGTGCCAGCAACAGACAGGACAACTCCTACGAGCAGTACTTC. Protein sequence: CASNRQDNSYEQYF. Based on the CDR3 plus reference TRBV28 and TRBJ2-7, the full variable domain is DVKVTQSSRYLVKRTGEKVFLECVQDMDHENMFWYRQDPGLGLRLIYFSYDVKMKEKGDIPEGYSVSREKKERFSLILESASTNQTSMYLCASNRQDNSYEQYFGPGTRLTVT.